This T cell receptor (beta chain) was identified during a study of blood T cell repertoires in COVID-19. Across the study: Whether acute or convalescent, the COVID-19 samples came from the United States, Italy and Spain.

Methods used by the authors: Using reference gene primer amplification, nucleated cell counts were estimated. Assay: immunoSEQ multiplex PCR; the TCRdb copy retains only in-frame clones and omits some. From that table come the V and J calls and clone size; the DNA was used to work out D and trimming. The profile shows 390,000 or so clones, about 90% of them singletons. The CDR3 runs to 13 residues. CDR1 and CDR2 from the germline V gene are MNHEY and SVGAGI. V lost 6 bases to trimming and J lost 0 bases, with 6 bases between them. Seattle patients were enrolled during active infection and followed longitudinally. This clone was found a few times.

Sequencing used peripheral blood. The chain employs TRBV6-5 and TRBJ1-5, with unresolved D. This receptor was taken from a woman aged 25 to 39 with COVID-19, enrolled during active disease. CDR3: CASSRDSNQPQHF. The CDR3 DNA is TGTGCCAGCAGCCGAGATAGCAATCAGCCCCAGCATTTT.